Listed here is a single TCR beta chain. Ten or more counts support this clonotype. No antigen is known for it. No much larger clone is present one base from it, and per-base qualities are unavailable. Library construction relied on PCR. TCRdb records Illumina HiSeq 2500 as the sequencer. To normalize quantification of the TCRbeta repertoire, the TCR libraries were built with molecular barcoding that relied on unique molecular identifiers. Starting from the raw public reads, TCRdb applied fastp trimming at Q25, assembled clones with MiXCR and retained in-frame beta chains. Merged by CDR3 protein, the rows form single entries marked with the most common genes and DNA. In this sample the table shows roughly 150,000 distinct CDR3 sequences, over 8.5% of which occur a single time. The ten biggest clones cover approximately 13% of the sample. The CDR3 starts with the cysteine, ends with the phenylalanine, and has 16 residues. Just the 48-base CDR3 DNA is kept, in frame starting at base 1. The trim is 0 bases for V and 0 bases for J, with a gap of 13 bases between the germline ends. Taken from the germline V gene (reference sequence), the CDR1 and CDR2 loops are DFQATT and SNEGSKA.

This sample's treatment or condition label indicates: allogeneic hematopoietic cell transplantation with graft depleted of TCRalphabeta T cells and CD19 B cells. TCRalphabeta/CD19-depleted allogeneic hematopoietic cell grafts were given to the transplant recipients, all of whom were children. This sample is part of a study of T-cell reconstitution after alpha-beta-depleted transplantation in children listed by TCRdb under 2016. Context from the whole study: Using TCR repertoire profiling, the study followed T-cell immune reconstitution in a quantitative way in children after TCRalphabeta/CD19-depleted allogeneic hematopoietic cell transplantation.

The research as a whole found: The apparently early alphabetaT-cell count recovery about two months after transplant was reportedly dependent on only several hundred rapidly expanded clones derived from non-depleted graft cells. Over subsequent months, a decline in hyperexpanded clone frequencies was noted, and after one year, T-cell counts and TCRbeta diversity were mostly ascribed to newly produced T cells. In some patients, high TCRbeta diversity at day 60 was attributed to recipient T cells and intrathymic progenitors that had survived conditioning.

The receptor was isolated from a boy aged 2-15 years with acute myeloid leukemia, due to receive a stem cell transplant. The input for sequencing was PBMCs, taken before TCRalphabeta/CD19-depleted stem cell transplant. The chain joins TRBV20-1 to TRBJ2-3, with a tentative D gene TRBD2 over 5 matching bases. The CDR3 reads as follows: CSARDLRDYSTDTQYF. The base sequence is TGCAGTGCTAGAGATCTTCGGGATTATAGCACAGATACGCAGTATTTT.